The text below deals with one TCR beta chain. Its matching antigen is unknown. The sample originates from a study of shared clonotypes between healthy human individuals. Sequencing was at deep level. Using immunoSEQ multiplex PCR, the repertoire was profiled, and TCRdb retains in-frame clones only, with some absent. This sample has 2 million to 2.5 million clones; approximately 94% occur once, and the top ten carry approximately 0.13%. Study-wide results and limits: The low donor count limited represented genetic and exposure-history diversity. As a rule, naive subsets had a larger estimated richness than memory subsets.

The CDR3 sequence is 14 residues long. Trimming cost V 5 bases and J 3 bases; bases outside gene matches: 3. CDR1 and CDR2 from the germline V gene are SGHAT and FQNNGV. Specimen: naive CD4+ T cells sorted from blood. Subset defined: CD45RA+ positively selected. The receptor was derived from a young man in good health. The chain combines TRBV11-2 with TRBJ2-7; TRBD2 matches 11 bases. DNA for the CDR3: TGTGCCAGCAGCACTAGCGGGAGCGGCTACGAGCAGTACTTC. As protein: CASSTSGSGYEQYF.